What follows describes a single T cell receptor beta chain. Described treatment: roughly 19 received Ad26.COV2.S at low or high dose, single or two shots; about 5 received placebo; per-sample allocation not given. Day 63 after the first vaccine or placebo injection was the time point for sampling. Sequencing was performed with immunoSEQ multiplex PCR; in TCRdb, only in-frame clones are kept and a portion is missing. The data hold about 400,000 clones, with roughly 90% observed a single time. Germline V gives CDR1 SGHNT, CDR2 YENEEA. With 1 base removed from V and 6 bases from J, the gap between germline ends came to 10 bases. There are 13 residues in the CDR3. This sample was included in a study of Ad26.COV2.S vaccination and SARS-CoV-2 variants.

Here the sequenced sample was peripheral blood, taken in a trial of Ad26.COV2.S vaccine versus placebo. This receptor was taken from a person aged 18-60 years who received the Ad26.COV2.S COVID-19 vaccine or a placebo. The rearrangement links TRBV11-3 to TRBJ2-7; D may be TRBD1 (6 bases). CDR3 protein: CASSLGTEFEQYF. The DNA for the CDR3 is TGTGCCAGCAGCTTAGGGACAGAATTCGAGCAGTACTTC.